The present TCR beta chain was sequenced within a study of cytomegalovirus exposure and HLA in healthy donors. For the study at large: HLA-typed donors contributed some 85 million unique TCRs, which were held in an early data release. Whole-study results and caveats: The study listed approximately 170 cytomegalovirus-associated TCR beta chains. Reported performance of the classifier showed diagnosis of cytomegalovirus status with high specificity and sensitivity.

Primers: 60 Vbeta forward and 13 Jbeta reverse. Sequencing used immunoSEQ multiplex PCR; TCRdb keeps in-frame clones, though not all of them. The sample includes over 80,000 clones, approximately 79% of them seen just once. In regard to this clone: The antigen is not known.

Healthy bone marrow donors formed the donor group. This CDR3 comprises 14 residues. Germline V gene data show CDR1 as SGHTA and CDR2 as FQGNSA. The V gene lost 2 bases and the J gene lost 2 bases, with 10 bases spanning the gap. The clonotype was recovered from a female donor in good health and CMV-seronegative. The chain combines TRBV7-2 with TRBJ2-7; D is perhaps TRBD2 (5 bases). Sequencing input: PBMCs. The CDR3, as DNA: TGTGCCAGCAGCTTACCGGGGAAACCCTACGAGCAGTACTTC. This sequence encodes CASSLPGKPYEQYF.